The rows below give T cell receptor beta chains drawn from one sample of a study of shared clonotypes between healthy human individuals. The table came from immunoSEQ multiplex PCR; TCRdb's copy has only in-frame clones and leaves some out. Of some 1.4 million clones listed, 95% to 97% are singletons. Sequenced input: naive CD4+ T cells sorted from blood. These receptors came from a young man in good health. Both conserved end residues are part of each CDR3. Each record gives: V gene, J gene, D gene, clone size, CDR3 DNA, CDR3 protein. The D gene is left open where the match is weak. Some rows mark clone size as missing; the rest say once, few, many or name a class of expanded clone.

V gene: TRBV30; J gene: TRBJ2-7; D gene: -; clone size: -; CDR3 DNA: TGTGCCTGGAACTTCAAAAGCCACGAGCAGTACTTC; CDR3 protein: CAWNFKSHEQYF
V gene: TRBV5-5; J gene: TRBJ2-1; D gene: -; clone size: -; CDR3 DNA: TGTGCCAGCAGCCCCTGGGCGAGCGGACCCTACAATGAGCAGTTCTTC; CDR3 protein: CASSPWASGPYNEQFF
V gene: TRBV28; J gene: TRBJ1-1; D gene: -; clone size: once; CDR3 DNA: TGTGCCAGCAGTTTGGGGGCGGGGATGAACACTGAAGCTTTCTTT; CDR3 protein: CASSLGAGMNTEAFF
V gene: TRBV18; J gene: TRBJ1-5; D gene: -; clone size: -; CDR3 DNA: TGTGCCAGCTCACCAAGTGGCAGGGTCGGAAATCAGCCCCAGCATTTT; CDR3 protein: CASSPSGRVGNQPQHF
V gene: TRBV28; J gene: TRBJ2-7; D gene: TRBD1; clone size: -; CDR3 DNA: TGTGCCAGCAGCCGACAGGGGGCGGACGAGCAGTACTTC; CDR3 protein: CASSRQGADEQYF
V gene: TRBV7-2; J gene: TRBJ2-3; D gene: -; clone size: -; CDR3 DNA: TGTGCCAGCAGCTCCCCAGGTGGGGGACGCACAGATACGCAGTATTTT; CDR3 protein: CASSSPGGGRTDTQYF
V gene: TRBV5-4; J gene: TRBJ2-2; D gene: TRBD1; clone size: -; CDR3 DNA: TGTGCCAGCGGATCGGGACAGCGGAACACCGGGGAGCTGTTTTTT; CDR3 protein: CASGSGQRNTGELFF
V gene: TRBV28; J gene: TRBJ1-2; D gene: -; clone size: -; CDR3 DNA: TGTGCCAGCAGTTTAAGTGCGGGCTATGGCTACACCTTC; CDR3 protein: CASSLSAGYGYTF
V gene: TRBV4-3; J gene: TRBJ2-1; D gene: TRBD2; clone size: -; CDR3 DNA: TGCGCCAGCAGCCAAGCCCTGACTAGCGGGAGGGCCCTGTACAATGAGCAGTTCTTC; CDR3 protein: CASSQALTSGRALYNEQFF
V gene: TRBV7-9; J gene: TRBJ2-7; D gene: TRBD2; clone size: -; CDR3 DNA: TGTGCCAGCAGCTTAGGGACTAGCGGAGCCGAGCAGTACTTC; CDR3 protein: CASSLGTSGAEQYF
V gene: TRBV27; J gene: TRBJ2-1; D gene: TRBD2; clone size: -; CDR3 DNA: TGTGCCAGCAGTTCCCCCGGGACTAAACAGTTCTTC; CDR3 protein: CASSSPGTKQFF
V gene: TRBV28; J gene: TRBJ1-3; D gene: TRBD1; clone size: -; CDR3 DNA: TGTGCCAGCAGGACAGGGAGCCCTGGAAACACCATATATTTT; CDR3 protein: CASRTGSPGNTIYF
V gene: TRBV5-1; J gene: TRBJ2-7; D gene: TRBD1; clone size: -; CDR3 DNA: TGCGCCAGCAGCCAAGTGGACAGGGTCCACGAGCAGTACTTC; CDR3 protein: CASSQVDRVHEQYF
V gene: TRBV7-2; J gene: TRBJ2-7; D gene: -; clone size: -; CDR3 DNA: TGTGCCAGCAGCGTTAGCGACAGCTCCTACGAGCAGTACTTC; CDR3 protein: CASSVSDSSYEQYF
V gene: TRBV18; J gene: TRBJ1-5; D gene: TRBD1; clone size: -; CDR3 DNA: TGTGCCAGCTCTACAGGGACAGGGGCAGGCCAGCCCCAGCATTTT; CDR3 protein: CASSTGTGAGQPQHF
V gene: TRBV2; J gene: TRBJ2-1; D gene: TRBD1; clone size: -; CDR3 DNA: TGTGCCAGCAGAGACAGGGAAACAGACAATGAGCAGTTCTTC; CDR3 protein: CASRDRETDNEQFF
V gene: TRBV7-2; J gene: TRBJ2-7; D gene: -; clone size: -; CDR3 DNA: TGTGCCAGCAGCTTTCCACCGGGCTCTTTGGACTACGAGCAGTACTTC; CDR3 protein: CASSFPPGSLDYEQYF
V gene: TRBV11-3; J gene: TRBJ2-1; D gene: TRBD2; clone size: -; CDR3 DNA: TGTGCCAGCAGCTTAACTAGCGGTTACAATGAGCAGTTCTTC; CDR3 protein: CASSLTSGYNEQFF
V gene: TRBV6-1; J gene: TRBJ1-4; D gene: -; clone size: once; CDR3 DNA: TGTGCCAGCAGTGAATGGGACACAGCAACTAATGAAAAACTGTTTTTT; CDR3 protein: CASSEWDTATNEKLFF
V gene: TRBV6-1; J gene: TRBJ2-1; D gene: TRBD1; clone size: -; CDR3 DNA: TGTGCCAGCAGTGGACCGGGACAGGGGAACAATGAGCAGTTCTTC; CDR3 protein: CASSGPGQGNNEQFF
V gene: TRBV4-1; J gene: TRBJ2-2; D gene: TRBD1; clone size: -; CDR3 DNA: TGCGCCAGCAGCCAGGTCTGGATCAGGGGGCAGGGGGAGCTGTTTTTT; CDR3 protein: CASSQVWIRGQGELFF
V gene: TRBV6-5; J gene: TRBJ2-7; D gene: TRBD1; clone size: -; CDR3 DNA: TGTGCCAGCCTGAAACCGGGACAGACCTACGAGCAGTACTTC; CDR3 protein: CASLKPGQTYEQYF
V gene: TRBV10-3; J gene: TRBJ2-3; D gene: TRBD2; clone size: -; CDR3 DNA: TGTGCCATCAGTGAGGGACTAGCGGGAGGAAACACAGATACGCAGTATTTT; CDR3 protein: CAISEGLAGGNTDTQYF
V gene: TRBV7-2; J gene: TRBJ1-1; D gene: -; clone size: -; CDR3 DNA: TGTGCCAGCAGCCTCGACGGGGGCATGAACACTGAAGCTTTCTTT; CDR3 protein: CASSLDGGMNTEAFF
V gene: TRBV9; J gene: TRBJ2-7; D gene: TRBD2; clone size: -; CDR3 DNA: TGTGCCAGCAGCTTGACTAGCGGGAGGGCCGGTGAGCAGTACTTC; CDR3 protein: CASSLTSGRAGEQYF
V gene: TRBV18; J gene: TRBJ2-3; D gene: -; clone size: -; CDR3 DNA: TGTGCCAGCTCACCACCCGCCAGCCCTGGCACAGATACGCAGTATTTT; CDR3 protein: CASSPPASPGTDTQYF
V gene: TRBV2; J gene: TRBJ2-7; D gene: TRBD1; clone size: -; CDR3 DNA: TGTGCCAGCAGTGGAGCGCAGGGGGCCTACGAGCAGTACTTC; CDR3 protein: CASSGAQGAYEQYF
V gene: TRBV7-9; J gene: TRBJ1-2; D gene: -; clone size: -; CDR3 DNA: TGTGCCAGCAGAGACGTAGGGGGCTATGGCTACACCTTC; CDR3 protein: CASRDVGGYGYTF
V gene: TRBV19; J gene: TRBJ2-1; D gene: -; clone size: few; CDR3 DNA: TGTGCCAGTAGTCCTCCCACCCCGGGGAGCGTCAATGAGCAGTTCTTC; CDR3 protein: CASSPPTPGSVNEQFF
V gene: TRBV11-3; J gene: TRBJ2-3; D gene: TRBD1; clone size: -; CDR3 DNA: TGTGCCAGCAGCTTGGGGACAGATAGCACAGATACGCAGTATTTT; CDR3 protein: CASSLGTDSTDTQYF
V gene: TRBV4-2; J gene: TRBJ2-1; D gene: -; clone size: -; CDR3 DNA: TGTGCCAGCAGCCAAGATAGGGCTCAGTCCTACAATGAGCAGTTCTTC; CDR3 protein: CASSQDRAQSYNEQFF
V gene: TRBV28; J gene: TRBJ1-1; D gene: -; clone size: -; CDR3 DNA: TGTGCCGCAGAAGGACCCCTAGGGACTGAAGCTTTCTTT; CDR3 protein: CAAEGPLGTEAFF
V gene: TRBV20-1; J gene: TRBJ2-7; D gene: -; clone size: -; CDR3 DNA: TGCAGGACGGTCGATACTTACGAGCAGTACTTC; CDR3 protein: CRTVDTYEQYF
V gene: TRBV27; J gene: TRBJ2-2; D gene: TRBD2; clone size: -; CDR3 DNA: TGTGCCAGCAGCATCAACCGCCCTAGCGGGAGGGCCTCGAACACCGGGGAGCTGTTTTTT; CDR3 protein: CASSINRPSGRASNTGELFF
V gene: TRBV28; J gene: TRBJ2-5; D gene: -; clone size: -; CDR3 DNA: TGTGCCACTGACGAGTCTAGCACAGGGTTTGAATTGGAGACCCAGTACTTC; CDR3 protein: CATDESSTGFELETQYF
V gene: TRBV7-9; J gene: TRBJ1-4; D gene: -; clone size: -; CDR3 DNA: TGTGCCAGCAGCCCCAGTGAAAAACTGTTTTTT; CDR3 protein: CASSPSEKLFF
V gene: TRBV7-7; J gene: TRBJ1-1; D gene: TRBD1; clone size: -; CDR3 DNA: TGTGCTAGCAGCTCTGAACCCGGGACAGGGGCGAACACTGAAGCTTTCTTT; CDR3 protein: CASSSEPGTGANTEAFF
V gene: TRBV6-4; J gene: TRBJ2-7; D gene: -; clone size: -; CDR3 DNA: TGTGCCAGCAGTGACCGCTTTACAGGGTTGGAGTACTTC; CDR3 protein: CASSDRFTGLEYF
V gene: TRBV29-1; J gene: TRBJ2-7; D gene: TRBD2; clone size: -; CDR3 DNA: TGCAGGCGGGGGGCAGGGGAAGAGCAGTACTTC; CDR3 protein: CRRGAGEEQYF
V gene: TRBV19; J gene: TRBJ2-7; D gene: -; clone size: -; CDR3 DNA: TGTGCCAGTTGGTTCTGGGGGCCAACTCTCTACGAGCAGTACTTC; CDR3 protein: CASWFWGPTLYEQYF
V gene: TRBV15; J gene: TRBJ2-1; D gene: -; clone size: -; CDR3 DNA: TGTGCCACCAGCAGAGCGCTTACTGGGGCTGGGCAGTTCTTC; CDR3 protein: CATSRALTGAGQFF
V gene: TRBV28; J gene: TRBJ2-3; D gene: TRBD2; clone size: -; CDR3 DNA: TGTGCCAGCAGTCCGGGGACTAGCGGACCCTTGGATACGCAGTATTTT; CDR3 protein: CASSPGTSGPLDTQYF
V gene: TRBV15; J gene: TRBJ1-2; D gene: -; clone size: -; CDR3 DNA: TGTGCCACCAGCATGAGGGCAGGGTCGGATGGCTACACCTTC; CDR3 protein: CATSMRAGSDGYTF
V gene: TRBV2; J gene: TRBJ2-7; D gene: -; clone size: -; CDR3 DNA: TGTGCCAGCATCTCGCCGGGACTTCCACGCTACGAGCAGTACTTC; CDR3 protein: CASISPGLPRYEQYF
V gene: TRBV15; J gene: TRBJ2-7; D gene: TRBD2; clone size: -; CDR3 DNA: TGTGCCACCTCTATACTGGGGACTAGCGGGAGGTACGAGCAGTACTTC; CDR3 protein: CATSILGTSGRYEQYF
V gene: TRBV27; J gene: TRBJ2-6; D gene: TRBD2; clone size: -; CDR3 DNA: TGTGCCAGCAGTTTACGACGGACTAGCGGGAGAAGCACTGGGGCCAACGTCCTGACTTTC; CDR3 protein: CASSLRRTSGRSTGANVLTF
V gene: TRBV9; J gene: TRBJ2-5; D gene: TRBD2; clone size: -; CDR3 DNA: TGTGCCAGCAGCGCCACCGGGGGGGGGACCCAGTACTTC; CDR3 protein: CASSATGGGTQYF
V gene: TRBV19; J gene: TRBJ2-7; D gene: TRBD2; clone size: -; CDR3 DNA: TGTGCCAGTAGAGCGGGAGAGGCTTACGAGCAGTACTTC; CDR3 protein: CASRAGEAYEQYF